This T cell receptor beta chain was recorded in a study of regulatory T cells in long-lasting Graves disease. Assembly of TCR beta libraries relied on iRepertoire HTBI primers together with Arm-PCR of CDR3 regions. TCRdb fed the multiplex PCR reads into MiXCR, producing one record per CDR3 protein. The repertoire consists of roughly 380,000 distinct CDR3 sequences, with roughly a sixth occurring once and the leading ten covering approximately 21%. Stated time point: newly diagnosed GD, antithyroid drugs for less than 3 months. The TCR library was made from RNA that had been extracted from PBMCs in TRIzol. Germline V lookup: CDR1 MNHEY, CDR2 SVGEGT. This CDR3 is built from 14 residues. V shed 6 bases and J shed 4 bases, with 15 bases lying between them.

The chain is built from TRBV6-2 or TRBV6-3 and TRBJ1-1, with D perhaps TRBD1 (5 bases). The receptor's source is a female donor with Graves disease. The source material was peripheral blood mononuclear cells (PBMCs), sampled at new diagnosis, from a patient treated with antithyroid drugs. As DNA, the CDR3 is TGTGCCAGCAGGAGTATGATGGGGGGCACTGAAGCTTTCTTT. It is translated as CASRSMMGGTEAFF.